These 15 T cell receptor beta chains came from one sample sequenced in a study of post-analysis software for immune sequencing data. Their specific antigens are unknown. Whole-study findings and limits: Patients had higher frequencies than controls of five TRBV segments, including TRBV5-6, TRBV5-1 and TRBV20-1.

cDNA libraries for TCR beta contained unique molecular identifiers. TCRdb used MiXCR to reprocess the PCR reads, holding one entry per CDR3 protein. The data hold fewer than 850,000 distinct CDR3 sequences, with less than 35% observed a single time. Sequencing was carried out using blood. The receptors stem from a girl aged 5-17 years with multiple sclerosis.

This chain links TRBV7-7 with TRBJ2-5, with D unclear. The CDR3 consists of 12 residues. Trimming removed 2 bases from V and 11 bases from J, with 12 bases in between. Looked up from germline, CDR1 is SSHAT and CDR2 is FNYEAQ (reference sequence). The CDR3 reads CASSLYPPEQYF. The DNA for the CDR3 is TGTGCCAGCAGCTTATACCCTCCAGAGCAGTACTTC.

This clonotype was detected only once. V gene TRBV27 combines with J gene TRBJ1-6, with D perhaps matching TRBD1 (5 bases). This CDR3 has 16 amino acids. V was clipped by 6 bases and J by 8 bases, with 20 bases between them. From germline, CDR1 is MNHEY and CDR2 SMNVEV (reference sequence). The DNA for the CDR3 is TGTGCCAGCAGCCCCGGGGGGTCGCGTTCGTATTCACCCCTCCACTTT. This gives the protein CASSPGGSRSYSPLHF.

This chain uses TRBV29-1 with TRBJ2-1; D uncertain. The V and J ends lost 6 bases and 8 bases respectively, with 14 bases between them. Germline CDR1 reads SQVTM; CDR2 reads ANQGSEA. The CDR3 is 12 amino acids. This CDR3 reads CSVYPRYDEQFF. The CDR3 nucleotides are TGCAGCGTATACCCACGATATGATGAGCAGTTCTTC.

This chain's CDR3 is CSVVRGNPPTDTQYF. CDR3 coding DNA: TGCAGCGTTGTTCGCGGGAACCCACCCACAGATACGCAGTATTTT. The chain has TRBV29-1 and TRBJ2-3; D possibly corresponds to TRBD2 (6 bases). Germline CDR1 SQVTM, CDR2 ANQGSEA. The CDR3 contains 15 residues. V was shortened by 4 bases and J by 2 bases, with 16 bases between the two germline ends.

This clonotype was seen only a few times. V gene TRBV7-9 combines with J gene TRBJ1-1; D remains ambiguous. The V gene's germline CDR1 is SEHNR and CDR2 FQNEAQ (reference sequence). This CDR3 spans 12 amino acids. V gave up 1 base and J gave up 11 bases, with 11 bases separating them. CDR3 sequence reads: CASSLEGLAAFF. The CDR3 bases are TGTGCCAGCAGCTTAGAGGGCCTGGCGGCTTTCTTT. The full variable domain, its missing parts supplied by reference TRBV7-9 and TRBJ1-1, is DTGVSQNPRHKITKRGQNVTFRCDPISEHNRLYWYRQTLGQGPEFLTYFQNEAQLEKSRLLSDRFSAERPKGSFSTLEIQRTEQGDSAMYLCASSLEGLAAFFGQGTRLTVV.

The rearrangement uses TRBV29-1 and TRBJ2-1; possibly TRBD1 for D (6 bases). Looked up from germline, CDR1 is SQVTM and CDR2 is ANQGSEA. The V gene lost 5 bases and the J gene lost 4 bases, with 9 bases spanning the gap. The CDR3 totals 12 residues. CDR3 in amino acids: CSVWTAYNEQFF. The CDR3 DNA reads as TGCAGCGTTTGGACAGCTTACAATGAGCAGTTCTTC.

As regards this clonotype: This may be a read error: a much more frequent sequence differs by one nucleotide. V is TRBV29-1 and J is TRBJ2-5, with 9 positions matching TRBD1. Germline V CDR1 and CDR2: SQVTM, ANQGSEA. This CDR3 has 12 residues. The junction had 3 bases not matched to a gene; V was cut back by 4 bases and J by 6 bases. CDR3 sequence: CSVVGQGQTQYF. The CDR3 DNA reads as TGCAGCGTTGTGGGACAGGGACAGACCCAGTACTTC.

This clonotype was counted a few times. The chain is built from TRBV10-3 and TRBJ2-1, with D possibly TRBD2 on 6 matching bases. CDR3 length: 13 amino acids. With 9 bases removed from V and 7 bases from J, the gap between germline ends came to 16 bases. Per germline, CDR1 ENHRY and CDR2 SYGVKD. DNA of the CDR3: TGTGCCATTAGCGGAAACTCGGGGAATGAGCAGTTCTTC. This sequence encodes CAISGNSGNEQFF.

Only a few counts were recorded for this clonotype. This chain connects TRBV10-3 to TRBJ2-3, with 7 bases matching TRBD2. The length of the CDR3 is 14 residues. The J segment lost 0 bases and the V segment lost 7 bases, leaving 4 bases of the junction unmatched. Germline lookup yields CDR1 ENHRY and CDR2 SYGVKD. CDR3: CAITGGSSTDTQYF. CDR3 coding DNA: TGTGCCATCACCGGCGGGAGTAGCACAGATACGCAGTATTTT.

The rearrangement joins TRBV7-9 to TRBJ1-1, with a tentative D call TRBD1 (5 bases). Germline V CDR1 and CDR2: SEHNR, FQNEAQ (reference sequence). The length of the CDR3 is 13 residues. The V end lost 9 bases, the J end lost 0 bases, and 11 bases lay between the germline ends. CDR3 residues: CASGQDMNTEAFF. CDR3 bases: TGTGCCAGTGGGCAGGACATGAACACTGAAGCTTTCTTT.

This clonotype has more than one count but fewer than ten. The chain carries TRBV2 and TRBJ2-1; 7 nucleotides align to TRBD2. Trimming cost V 7 bases and J 6 bases; bases outside gene matches: 9. Germline CDR1 reads SNHLY; CDR2 reads FYNNEI. The length of the CDR3 is 14 residues. DNA for the CDR3: TGTGCCAGCACCCGCGGGGGTAGCGGCAATGAGCAGTTCTTC. Residues: CASTRGGSGNEQFF.

Only a few counts were recorded for this clonotype. The V and J genes are TRBV11-2 and TRBJ2-7; unclear D gene. Trimming shortened V by 0 bases and J by 0 bases, and 6 bases separated the two germline ends. Germline-derived CDR1 and CDR2 are SGHAT and FQNNGV. The CDR3 sequence is 14 residues long. The CDR3: CASSLEMHSYEQYF. The CDR3 coding sequence is TGTGCCAGCAGCTTAGAAATGCACTCCTACGAGCAGTACTTC. Together with reference TRBV11-2 and TRBJ2-7, the CDR3 gives the full variable domain: EAGVAQSPRYKIIEKRQSVAFWCNPISGHATLYWYQQILGQGPKLLIQFQNNGVVDDSQLPKDRFSAERLKGVDSTLKIQPAKLEDSAVYLCASSLEMHSYEQYFGPGTRLTVT.

This sequence joins TRBV6-2 or TRBV6-3 and TRBJ2-3; maybe TRBD2 (5 bases). The V end lost 6 bases, the J end lost 2 bases, and 12 bases lay between the germline ends. The germline V gene has CDR1 MNHEY and CDR2 SVGEGT. This CDR3 has 14 residues. The CDR3 is CASRAGPVTDTQYF. The CDR3, as DNA: TGTGCCAGCAGGGCGGGCCCTGTCACAGATACGCAGTATTTT.

In its sample, this clonotype was seen a few times. The chain combines TRBV7-2 with TRBJ2-3; a weak D match, TRBD2 (5 bases). Looked up from germline, CDR1 is SGHTA and CDR2 is FQGNSA. The CDR3 is 15 amino acids. Trimming removed 5 bases from V and 5 bases from J, with 17 bases in between. CDR3 in amino acids: CASSPQWRPIDTQYF. The CDR3 DNA reads TGTGCCAGCAGCCCCCAGTGGAGGCCGATAGATACGCAGTATTTT.

This chain uses TRBV28 with TRBJ1-5, with a tentative D call TRBD1 (5 bases). V was shortened by 1 base and J by 6 bases, with 19 bases between the two germline ends. CDR1 is MDHEN and CDR2 is SYDVKM in the germline V gene. The CDR3 spans 17 residues. This chain's CDR3 is CASSLFDLWGHRQPQHF. The CDR3 region has the DNA TGTGCCAGCAGTTTATTCGATCTATGGGGCCACCGTCAGCCCCAGCATTTT.